This TCR beta chain originates from a study of human T cells and chemical hapten exposure. Across the study: The sensitizer, 2% DPC, was used on around 2 cm by around 2 cm of upper inner arm skin.

This clonotype came up a few times. TCRdb reprocessed the RACE reads via MiXCR and lists one record per CDR3 protein. The table includes just under 350,000 distinct CDR3 sequences, under 9% detected once. The time point: patch test 1, 2 weeks after DPC sensitization. Treatment denoted: therapeutic diphenylcyclopropenone sensitization with weekly scalp DPC. V lost 5 bases and J lost 2, with 13 bases in between. This CDR3 contains 16 residues. The germline V gene encodes CDR1 SGHVS and CDR2 FNYEAQ. The sequence was obtained from a woman aged 18-35 years with alopecia areata. Some clones in this sample may be carry-over from other donors' samples. V is TRBV7-6 and J is TRBJ2-6; no clear D. This material consisted of whole blood, taken in connection with sensitization to the hapten diphenylcyclopropenone (DPC). CDR3 sequence (DNA): TGTGCCAGCAGCCCGCGCGTTGGCACTGGGGCCAACGTCCTGACTTTC. Amino acid sequence: CASSPRVGTGANVLTF.